This TCR beta chain was recovered during a study of blood T cell repertoires in COVID-19. The wider study: PBMCs, B-cell-depleted T cells, or T cells provided the cDNA or gDNA that made up the material.

Original methodology: From reference gene primer amplification, estimates of nucleated cell counts were derived. Produced via immunoSEQ multiplex PCR; TCRdb's table is partial and in-frame only. That table gives V, J and clone size, and the DNA gave D and trimming. The sample shows 200,000 to 250,000 clones, 92% of them seen only once. The TCR was taken from a man aged 25 to 45 with acute or convalescent COVID-19. Sequenced sample: peripheral blood.

The CDR3 protein is CASSSRGSGTEAFF. As DNA, the CDR3 is TGTGCCAGTAGTAGCAGGGGATCGGGCACTGAAGCTTTCTTT. The chain employs TRBV19 and TRBJ1-1, with D perhaps TRBD1 (6 bases). From germline, CDR1 is LNHDA and CDR2 SQIVND (reference sequence). The CDR3 totals 14 residues. V lost 4 bases to trimming and J lost 4 bases, with 13 bases between them. The entire variable domain, with the rest obtained from reference TRBV19 and TRBJ1-1, is as follows: DGGITQSPKYLFRKEGQNVTLSCEQNLNHDAMYWYRQDPGQGLRLIYYSQIVNDFQKGDIAEGYSVSREKKESFPLTVTSAQKNPTAFYLCASSSRGSGTEAFFGQGTRLTVV.